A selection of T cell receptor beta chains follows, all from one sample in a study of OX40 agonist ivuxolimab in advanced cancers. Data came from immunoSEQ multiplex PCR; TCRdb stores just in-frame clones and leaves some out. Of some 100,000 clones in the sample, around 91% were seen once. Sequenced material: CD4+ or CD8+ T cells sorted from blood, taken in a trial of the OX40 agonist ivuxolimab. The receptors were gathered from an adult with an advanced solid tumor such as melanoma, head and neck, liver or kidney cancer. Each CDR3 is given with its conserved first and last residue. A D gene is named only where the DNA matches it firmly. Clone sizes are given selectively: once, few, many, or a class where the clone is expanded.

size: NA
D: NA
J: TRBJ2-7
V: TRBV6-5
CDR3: CASNQAGRAYEQYF
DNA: TGTGCCAGCAATCAGGCAGGCCGGGCCTACGAGCAGTACTTC

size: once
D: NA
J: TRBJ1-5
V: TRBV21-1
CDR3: CASRWGQPQHF
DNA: TGTGCCAGCAGATGGGGTCAGCCCCAGCATTTT

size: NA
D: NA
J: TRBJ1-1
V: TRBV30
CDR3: CAWSVKGRTEAFF
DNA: TGTGCCTGGAGTGTAAAGGGGCGGACTGAAGCTTTCTTT

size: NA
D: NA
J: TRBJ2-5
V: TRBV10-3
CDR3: CAISVGGPQETQYF
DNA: TGTGCCATCAGTGTTGGGGGGCCCCAAGAGACCCAGTACTTC

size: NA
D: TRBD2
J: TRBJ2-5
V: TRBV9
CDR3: CASSVGTSTETQYF
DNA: TGTGCCAGCAGCGTGGGGACTAGCACAGAGACCCAGTACTTC

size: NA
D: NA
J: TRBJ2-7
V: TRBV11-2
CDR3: CASSWGTKSYEQYF
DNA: TGTGCCAGCAGCTGGGGGACGAAATCCTACGAGCAGTACTTC

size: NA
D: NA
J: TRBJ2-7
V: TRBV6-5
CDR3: CASSYPLAYSEQYF
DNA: TGTGCCAGCAGTTACCCCCTTGCCTACAGCGAGCAGTACTTC

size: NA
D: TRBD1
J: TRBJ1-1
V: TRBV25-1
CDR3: CASKGTGGLLGTEAFF
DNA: TGTGCCAGCAAAGGGACAGGGGGTTTGTTGGGCACTGAAGCTTTCTTT

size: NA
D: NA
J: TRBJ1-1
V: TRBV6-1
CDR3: CASSPMRNTEAFF
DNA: TGTGCCAGCAGTCCCATGCGGAACACTGAAGCTTTCTTT

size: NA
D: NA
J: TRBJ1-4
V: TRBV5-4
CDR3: CASSSRTAKNEKLFF
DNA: TGTGCCAGCAGCTCCCGGACAGCGAAGAATGAAAAACTGTTTTTT

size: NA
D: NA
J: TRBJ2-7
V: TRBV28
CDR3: CASSLSGYEQYF
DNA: TGTGCCAGCAGTTTATCGGGGTACGAGCAGTACTTC

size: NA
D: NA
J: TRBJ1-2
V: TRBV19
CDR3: CASSFAGVPGYTF
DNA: TGTGCCAGTAGTTTTGCAGGGGTCCCTGGCTACACCTTC